This TCR beta chain was retrieved from a study of regulatory T cells in long-lasting Graves disease. V shed 0 bases, J shed 0 bases, and the junction held 7 bases outside the gene matches. Germline assignment: CDR1 PRHDT and CDR2 FYEKMQ (reference sequence). This CDR3 region has 18 residues. Indicated time point: newly diagnosed GD, antithyroid drugs for less than 3 months. Researchers made the TCR library from RNA that was extracted from PBMCs. Arm-PCR of CDR3 regions and iRepertoire HTBI primers were used to build TCR beta libraries. MiXCR, applied by TCRdb to the multiplex PCR reads, yields one record per CDR3 protein. Among 350,000 to 450,000 distinct CDR3 sequences listed, around 16% were seen once. The data also belong to a second study, concerning T cells in Graves' hyperthyroidism and ophthalmopathy.

The TCR comes from a woman aged 40 to 50 with Graves disease. Sequencing used peripheral blood mononuclear cells (PBMCs), obtained at new diagnosis, from a patient treated with antithyroid drugs. The chain links TRBV13 to TRBJ2-3; 9 bases map to TRBD2. The CDR3, as DNA: TGTGCCAGCAGCTTAGGCGGCGGGAGGGGACTTAGCACAGATACGCAGTATTTT. Translation: CASSLGGGRGLSTDTQYF.